This TCR beta chain was sequenced for a study of cytomegalovirus exposure and HLA in healthy donors (TCRdb year 2017). Regarding the complete study: According to an earlier analysis of a few hundred of the donors, about 179 million T cells yielded 117 million unique TCR beta sequences and 276 Gb of sequence data. An early release covering 550 to 650 HLA-typed donors comprised approximately 300 gigabases of sequencing data and around 86 million unique TCR sequences. Of the roughly 400 genotyped donors, 81% were placed in the genetic ancestry cluster associated with self-reported Caucasian donors. The study aimed to test whether cataloging public T cell receptors could reveal signatures of past pathogen exposure. Using immunosequencing, the study profiled T cell repertoires from about 610 subjects and related those repertoires to cytomegalovirus serostatus. A separate validation cohort of over a hundred different subjects was used in addition to the roughly 700-subject first cohort. To predict cytomegalovirus infection status, the study brought together high-throughput TCR immunosequencing, statistical association of individual TCRs with disease status, and machine learning. In a later analysis, previously published TCR beta repertoires from 666 donors were re-analyzed and high-resolution HLA genotyping was added so that TCR occurrence patterns could be studied. Rather than drawing on any new phenotypic data, the later analysis identified candidate immune exposures from TCR beta sequences and the way those sequences occurred across donors. An earlier analysis of approximately 630 of the donors applied high-throughput TCR beta sequencing to assess whether each TCR beta V gene segment acted as functional or pseudogenic. Donor age, sex, ethnicity and CMV serostatus were compiled together with the repertoire data. In a later genetic analysis, genome-wide SNP genotypes for about three fifths of the roughly 670 donors were used, and that subset was treated as a discovery cohort. All discovery cohort repertoires had been generated on a single sequencing platform. HLA typing covered class I and class II loci at four-digit resolution. The number of donors typed differed by locus, with about 629-630 for A, B, C, DRB1 and DQB1, roughly 520 for DQA1, 600 to 610 for DPA1, and about 450 for DPB1. Five DR-DQ haplotypes were treated as single units for association and clustering because of strong linkage in the cohort. On average, roughly 250,000 unique TCR beta nucleotide sequences were sequenced per donor among 398 genotyped donors of the cohort, with 15% to 20% of those sequences being non-productive.

Points on this clone: The antigen it binds to is not known. No base quality values were provided; no much bigger clone lies one nucleotide off.

What the authors observed across the whole study: Assigning TCR associations to individual alleles was difficult when HLA alleles, especially DR and DQ, strongly co-occurred. The presence/absence analyses assumed that sequencing depth was roughly uniform across donors, and that assumption may not be true. Compared with equally common non-associated chains, HLA-associated TCR beta chains in a later analysis were more clonally expanded and had lower generation probabilities. Compared with the roughly 670-donor mean, donors in an Asian-associated ancestry cluster had fewer N-insertions in productive TCRs, according to a later genetic analysis. A further reported finding was that TCR beta sequences accurately predicted the HLA-A and HLA-B alleles for most subjects in the first cohort. The authors suggested that the approach could potentially be generalized to other disease states and immunological phenotypes. A later genetic analysis associated a missense DCLRE1C variant with V-gene and J-gene trimming of TCR beta chains, and an independent cohort replicated the association. The classifier was reported to diagnose cytomegalovirus status with high specificity and sensitivity in both the original and validation cohorts. A later analysis found that most CMV-associated TCR beta chains appeared HLA-restricted, with HLA associations seemingly driven largely by CMV exposure. A total of 164 TCR beta chains were listed by the study as associated with cytomegalovirus. A later analysis found that TCR association rates varied across HLA loci, with DRB1 alleles showing the most associated TCRs and HLA-C alleles the fewest. The sequencing pipeline was judged likely to have produced a cluster of highly shared sequence variants as a technical artifact. This cohort had only TCR beta chains sequenced, and the lack of alpha or paired-chain data limited which features could be detected. A later analysis reported that several top co-occurrence clusters appeared linked to parvovirus B19, influenza, CMV and Epstein-Barr virus. Across donors, most TCR sequences were observed very rarely, whereas some public TCRs were present in many individuals. Because counts were too low, about 18 rarely observed V segments, including chromosome 9 orphons, were excluded from the earlier analysis of several hundred of the donors. Linkage disequilibrium might explain the correlated functional status among segregating V segments, but an unknown experimental factor could not be ruled out. An earlier analysis of roughly 570 of the donors showed that most TCR beta V segments appeared in productive rearrangements either about 90% or about 30% of the time, which broadly matched IMGT annotations. A few of the identified cytomegalovirus-associated TCR beta chains were confirmed in vitro to be specific for cytomegalovirus antigens. Some IMGT-functional V segments, including TRBV6-2 and TRBV6-3, could not be distinguished by the 87-base-pair reads and were therefore excluded. In a later analysis, more than 15,000 TCR beta sequences were associated with specific HLA alleles at a false discovery rate of 0.05. CMV serostatus was the only immune exposure information available for the cohort. Because some donors lacked HLA typing at each locus, the association tests relied only on the typed subset.

The cohort comprised 710 or so healthy bone marrow donors. At the time of sampling, every cohort member was nominally healthy, though immune exposures that went unrecorded were likely present. The donor was CMV seropositive and was included in the group of some 290 seropositive cohort members. Every donor gave a peripheral blood sample, and the peripheral blood mononuclear cells from that sample were used for TCR beta sequencing. Genomic DNA extraction from the blood cell samples was performed with the Qiagen DNeasy Blood Extraction Kit. Trimming leaves V shorter by 4 bases and J shorter by 0 bases, with the junction holding 4 bases beyond the gene matches. CDR1 ENHRY and CDR2 SYGVKD are derived from the germline V gene. The CDR3 measures 15 amino acids from cysteine to phenylalanine. The entry retains the CDR3 DNA only, 45 bases that are in frame from base 1. Library preparation employed the immunoSEQ multiplex PCR assay. The multiplex PCR relied on a mix of 60 forward primers for TCR Vbeta segments and 13 reverse primers for TCR Jbeta segments. A multiplex PCR assay on genomic DNA amplified the CDR3 region of rearranged TCR beta genes. Amplified TCR beta libraries were sequenced as 87-base-pair reads on the Illumina HiSeq System. The source study handled its data this way. A later analysis tallied roughly 78 million unique TCR beta chains across the approximately 670 repertoires, and about 12 million of those chains were shared by two or more donors. To remove PCR and sequencing errors, raw reads were error-corrected and collapsed into unique sequences using a nearest-neighbor algorithm that merged closely related sequences. Alignment of CDR3 sequences to IMGT reference sequences was used to assign V, D and J gene segments. For a sequence to be retained, a match of at least six nucleotides was required to both a V gene segment and a J gene segment. A rearrangement was called productive if the CDR3 had no stop codons and remained in frame with V and J, and every other rearrangement was called non-productive. CDR3 was defined according to IMGT convention as the region running from the second conserved V-encoded cysteine to the conserved J-encoded phenylalanine. The earlier analysis of some 540 of the donors excluded any sequence lacking an unambiguous match to a single V gene segment. An earlier analysis of 587 of the donors called V segments functional above 56.7% productive rearrangements and segregating when the between-donor standard deviation exceeded 5%. A statistical classification framework was built to diagnose cytomegalovirus status from the catalog of TCR beta chain sequences. A later analysis assigned V and J genes by comparing TCR nucleotide sequences with IMGT/GENE-DB human TR gene sequences. In a later analysis, CDR3 sequences and most-parsimonious VDJ recombination scenarios were assigned using the TCRdist pipeline. In a later analysis, every TCR beta chain was defined by the combination of its CDR3 amino acid sequence and its V-gene family, and reads without a unique V-gene family were dropped. In a later analysis, 450 to 600 highly shared, low-generation-probability nucleotide sequences were removed to address suspected cross-contamination and a sequencing artifact. For each public chain, a later analysis derived a clonal expansion index from normalized ranks of inferred template counts within each repertoire. In a later analysis, generation probabilities were computed using a VDJ recombination model fitted to out-of-frame rearrangements, and the results were checked against IGoR. A later analysis scored TCR-TCR, TCR-HLA and TCR-CMV co-occurrence with hypergeometric tests, applying a repertoire-size bias correction to TCR pairs. False discovery rates were estimated in a later analysis by permuting HLA or CMV assignments 20 times. In a later analysis, co-occurring TCRs were grouped using DBSCAN, and TCRdist sequence similarity was added for clustering within HLA-allele-positive subsets. Co-occurrence clustering excluded repertoires with fewer than 30,000 or more than 120,000 public chains, plus five with anomalous nucleotide sharing. This is the immuneACCESS table as TCRdb keeps it, with only in-frame sequences that have V and J called. A part of the clones is gone; compared with another copy, unresolved V genes explain less than half, and the rest is unexplained. The V and J calls and clone size come from that table; D and trimming were worked out from the DNA. The sample table records roughly 98,000 clones; about two thirds of these occur just once. The ten largest clones capture around 5.5% of the sample.

The sequenced sample consisted of PBMCs. This receptor was obtained from a woman between 25 and 40 years old in good health and CMV-seropositive. The chain is made from TRBV10-3 and TRBJ2-7, with TRBD1 identical over 9 junction bases. The CDR3 has the sequence CAISGGQGFSYEQYF. In nucleotides, the sequence is TGTGCCATCAGTGGGGGACAGGGATTCTCCTACGAGCAGTACTTC.